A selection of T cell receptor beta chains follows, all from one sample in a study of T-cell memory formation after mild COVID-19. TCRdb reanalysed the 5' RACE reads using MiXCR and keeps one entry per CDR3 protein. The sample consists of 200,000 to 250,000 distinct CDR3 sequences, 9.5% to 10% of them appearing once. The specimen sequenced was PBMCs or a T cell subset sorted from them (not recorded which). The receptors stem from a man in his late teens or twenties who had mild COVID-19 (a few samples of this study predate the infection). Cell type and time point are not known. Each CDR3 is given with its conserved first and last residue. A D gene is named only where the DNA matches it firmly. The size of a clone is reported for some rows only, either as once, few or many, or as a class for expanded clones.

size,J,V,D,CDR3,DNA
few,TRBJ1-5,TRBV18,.,CASSQSSGANQPQHF,TGTGCCAGCTCACAATCTTCCGGGGCCAATCAGCCCCAGCATTTT
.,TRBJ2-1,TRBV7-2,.,CASSIKQGFEQFF,TGTGCCAGCAGCATTAAGCAGGGTTTTGAGCAGTTCTTC
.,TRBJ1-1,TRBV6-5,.,CASSYSLGLRNTEAFF,TGTGCCAGCAGTTACTCGTTGGGACTTCGGAACACTGAAGCTTTCTTT
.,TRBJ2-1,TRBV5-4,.,CASSYRRLGVGFNEQFF,TGTGCCAGCAGCTACCGGAGGCTAGGGGTAGGTTTTAATGAGCAGTTCTTC
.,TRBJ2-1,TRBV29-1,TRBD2,CSVAPGLAQNEQFF,TGCAGCGTTGCCCCGGGACTAGCTCAGAATGAGCAGTTCTTC
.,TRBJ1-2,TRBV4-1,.,CASSQGLGYTF,TGCGCCAGCAGCCAAGGGTTGGGCTACACCTTC
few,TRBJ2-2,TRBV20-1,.,CSANGAPNTGELFF,TGCAGTGCTAATGGGGCCCCGAACACCGGGGAGCTGTTTTTT
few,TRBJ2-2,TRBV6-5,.,CASKLSRVTGELFF,TGTGCCAGCAAGTTGTCTCGGGTCACCGGGGAGCTGTTTTTT
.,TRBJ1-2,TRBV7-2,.,CASSATYRSGYTF,TGTGCCAGCAGCGCGACGTACAGGAGCGGCTACACCTTC
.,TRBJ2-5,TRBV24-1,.,CATSDYKGETQYF,TGTGCCACCAGTGATTATAAGGGGGAGACCCAGTACTTC
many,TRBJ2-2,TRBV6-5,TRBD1,CASSYSNRGHGTGELFF,TGTGCCAGCAGTTACTCGAACAGGGGGCACGGCACCGGGGAGCTGTTTTTT
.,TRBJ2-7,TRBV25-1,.,CASSSQGRGQYF,TGTGCCAGCAGTTCACAGGGACGGGGGCAGTACTTC
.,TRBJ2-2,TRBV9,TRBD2,CASSEIAGGTGELFF,TGTGCCAGCAGCGAAATAGCGGGGGGCACCGGGGAGCTGTTTTTT
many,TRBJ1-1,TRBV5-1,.,CASSSTGTPNTEAFF,TGCGCCAGCAGCTCCACCGGGACCCCGAACACTGAAGCTTTCTTT
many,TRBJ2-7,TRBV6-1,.,CASSAGQYEQYF,TGTGCCAGCAGCGCGGGACAGTACGAGCAGTACTTC
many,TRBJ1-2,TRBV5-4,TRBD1,CASSLAQGDGYTF,TGTGCCAGCAGCTTGGCTCAGGGGGATGGCTACACCTTC
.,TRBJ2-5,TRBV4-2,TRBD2,CASSPLAGGPETQYF,TGTGCCAGCAGCCCCCTAGCGGGGGGGCCGGAGACCCAGTACTTC
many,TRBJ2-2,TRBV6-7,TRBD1,CASSATSGTENTGELFF,TGTGCCAGCAGCGCCACCTCCGGGACAGAGAACACCGGGGAGCTGTTTTTT
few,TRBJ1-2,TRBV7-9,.,CASSRLRGASPYGYTF,TGTGCCAGCAGCCGTTTGCGGGGGGCGAGCCCATATGGCTACACCTTC
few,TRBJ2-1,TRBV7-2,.,CASSLADQRGQFF,TGTGCCAGCAGCTTAGCGGACCAGCGAGGTCAGTTCTTC
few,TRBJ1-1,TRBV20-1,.,CSARGRGGAEAFF,TGCAGTGCTAGGGGTCGGGGGGGAGCTGAAGCTTTCTTT
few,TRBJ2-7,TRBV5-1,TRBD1,CASSSDRGPAKEQYF,TGCGCCAGCAGCAGCGACAGGGGACCTGCTAAGGAGCAGTACTTC